The 9 T cell receptor beta chains in this list originate from one sample, sequenced in a study of T cells in women clearing cervical HPV infection. Clones were sequenced by immunoSEQ multiplex PCR, and TCRdb holds only the in-frame ones, with some missing. Recorded here are around 29,000 clones; the top ten clones represent 2.8%. Sequenced material: blood buffy coat. These receptors were collected from a woman between 18 and 69 years old with a cervical HPV16 infection that either progressed to CIN3+ or cleared (not recorded which).

The DNA read from the CDR3 is TGTGCCAGCAGTGATACCCGGAATGAG. It is translated as CASSDTRNE. The entire CDR3 protein reads CASSDTRNEQFF. This sequence joins TRBV2 and TRBJ2-1; D is ambiguous. The CDR3 goes on 3 residues after the read ends, and that part is filled in from the germline J gene. This CDR3 contains 12 residues. V gave up 3 bases and J gave up 7 bases, with 7 bases separating them. CDR1 is SNHLY, CDR2 FYNNEI, per germline.

To note about this clone: The sequenced fragment ends 3 residues before the CDR3 boundary, so the rest is inferred from the germline J gene. The rearrangement joins TRBV2 to TRBJ2-7; 7 bases are a match to TRBD1. CDR1 is SNHLY and CDR2 is FYNNEI in the germline V gene. The CDR3 is 17 residues long. The V segment lost 6 bases and the J segment 2 bases; nucleotides outside the gene matches: 16. The covered CDR3 bases are TGTGCCAGCAGGGGGGTTAAACCGGGACAGACCCCCTACGAG. Translating gives CASRGVKPGQTPYE. The CDR3, in full, reads CASRGVKPGQTPYEQYF.

Note on this clone: The read ends 3 residues early relative to the CDR3; the germline J gene fills the gap. This chain uses TRBV6-4 with TRBJ2-7, with 10 bases aligning to TRBD1. Germline CDR1 reads MRHNA; CDR2 reads SNTAGT. The CDR3 totals 15 residues. V gave up 5 bases and J gave up 3 bases; unmatched junction bases: 7. The sequenced CDR3 bases are TGTGCCAGCAGTCTCGCGGGACAGGGGATCTACGAG. Its translation is CASSLAGQGIYE. The entire CDR3 protein reads CASSLAGQGIYEQYF.

About this clone: The CDR3 goes on 3 residues after the read ends, and that part is filled in from the germline J gene. J is TRBJ2-5 and V is TRBV7-9, with a weak D call TRBD1 (6 bases). The V gene lost 1 base and the J gene lost 4 bases, with 13 bases spanning the gap. The CDR3 covers 15 residues. Germline V lookup: CDR1 SEHNR, CDR2 FQNEAQ (reference sequence). The covered CDR3 bases are TGTGCCAGCAGCTTAGGGAGTTCAGGGGCAGAGACC. The encoded protein is CASSLGSSGAET. The entire CDR3 is CASSLGSSGAETQYF.

This chain's CDR3 is CAISNGQTPGELFF. Incomplete CDR3 DNA: TGTGCCATCAGCAACGGACAAACCCCCGGGGAG. The rearrangement joins TRBV10-3 to TRBJ2-2; TRBD1 is a possible D gene (5 bases). The read finishes 3 residues shy of the CDR3 end, and the germline J gene is used to complete it. CDR1 and CDR2 from the germline V gene are ENHRY and SYGVKD. Trimming took off 6 bases at V and 6 bases at J, with 14 bases between the two ends. The CDR3 is 14 amino acids.

The covered CDR3 bases are TGTGCCAGCAGTTCAAGGACTAGCGGGGGTCATTTGCGGGAGACC. Its translation: CASSSRTSGGHLRET. The full CDR3 is CASSSRTSGGHLRETQYF. V usage is TRBV12-3 or TRBV12-4 and J usage is TRBJ2-5; the match to TRBD2 covers 13 bases. The observed sequence ends 3 residues before the CDR3 terminus, with the missing tail filled in from the germline J gene. The V gene end was trimmed by 4 bases and the J gene end by 5 bases; junction bases not matched to a gene: 13. The CDR3 sequence is 18 residues long.

CDR3 sequence reads: CSAGTTNEQFF. The DNA read from the CDR3 is TGCAGTGCCGGGACTACCAATGAG. The chain has TRBV20-1 and TRBJ2-1, with TRBD2 matching 7 bases. Read data end 3 residues before the CDR3 end; the end is taken from the germline J gene. CDR1 is DFQATT and CDR2 is SNEGSKA in the germline V gene (reference sequence). This CDR3 has 11 residues. V shed 6 bases and J 6 bases; nucleotides not matched to a gene: 2.

On this clone itself: The CDR3 is cut off 3 residues early in the read; its end comes from the germline J gene. The J gene is TRBJ2-4, the V gene TRBV7-8; 7 bases are shared with TRBD2. Germline trimming cut 3 bases from V and 3 bases from J; bases unmatched to any gene: 11. In germline, CDR1 is SGHVS, CDR2 FQNEAQ. The CDR3 consists of 17 residues. This CDR3 is CASSFVADSGGKNIQYF. The part of the CDR3 DNA that was read is TGTGCCAGCAGCTTTGTAGCGGACTCGGGGGGCAAAAACATT.

Points on this clone: Read data end 3 residues before the CDR3 end; the end is taken from the germline J gene. The genes are TRBV6-4 and TRBJ2-2; D is ambiguous. Germline lookup yields CDR1 MRHNA and CDR2 SNTAGT. This CDR3 has 14 amino acids. This CDR3 is CASSLSSYNSPLFF. Incomplete CDR3 DNA: TGTGCCAGCAGCTTAAGCTCCTATAATTCACCG.